The 18 T cell receptor beta chains below come from one sample, sequenced in a study of cytomegalovirus exposure and HLA in healthy donors (TCRdb year 2017). Library method: the immunoSEQ multiplex PCR assay. A mixture of 60 forward primers for TCR Vbeta segments and 13 reverse primers for TCR Jbeta segments was used in the multiplex PCR. The clones in this table, taken by TCRdb from immuneACCESS, are in-frame only. Not every clone is retained; where verified, under half of the shortfall comes from an unresolved V gene, and the cause of the rest is unknown. The sample table lists about 130,000 clones, roughly 80% of them with a count of one. The ten largest clones take up 2.5% to 3% of the sample. Sample: PBMCs. Source of these receptors: a man aged 25-45 years in good health and CMV-seronegative.

Here the CDR3 reads CASRMDRGFGGTEAFF. As DNA, the CDR3 is TGTGCCAGCAGAATGGACAGGGGGTTTGGGGGCACTGAAGCTTTCTTT. This rearrangement joins TRBV27 to TRBJ1-1; 10 nucleotides line up with TRBD1. This CDR3 spans 16 amino acids. The V gene end was trimmed by 6 bases and the J gene end by 4 bases; junction bases not matched to a gene: 11. CDR1 MNHEY and CDR2 SMNVEV come from the germline V gene (reference sequence).

This chain links TRBV5-1 with TRBJ1-3, with unresolved D. V was cut by 5 bases and J by 3 bases, with 9 bases left in between. This CDR3 has 13 amino acids. Germline CDR1 and CDR2: SGHRS and YFSETQ. The CDR3 DNA reads as TGCGCCAGCAGTCCGGGGTATGGAAACACCATATATTTT. This encodes CASSPGYGNTIYF.

The chain combines TRBV10-3 with TRBJ1-5; perhaps TRBD1 as D (5 bases). This CDR3 has 13 amino acids. Germline V gives CDR1 ENHRY, CDR2 SYGVKD. The V gene lost 4 bases and the J gene lost 5 bases, with 9 bases spanning the gap. This CDR3 is CAISADSDQPQHF. The CDR3 region has the DNA TGTGCCATCAGTGCCGACAGTGATCAGCCCCAGCATTTT.

This chain uses TRBV19 with TRBJ1-2; 7 bases agree with TRBD1. The CDR3 is 14 residues long. V trimming: 5 bases; J trimming: 7 bases; junction bases outside the gene matches: 10. Germline V gene sequence: CDR1 LNHDA, CDR2 SQIVND (reference sequence). The CDR3 region is CASSPQGGITGYTF. CDR3 bases: TGTGCCAGTAGTCCCCAGGGGGGAATAACTGGCTACACCTTC.

This chain uses TRBV5-4 with TRBJ2-3; 8 bases are shared with TRBD1. V was pared by 1 base and J by 3 bases, with 7 bases of the junction left unmatched. The CDR3 is 16 residues long. Germline lookup yields CDR1 SGHNT and CDR2 YYREEE (reference sequence). The CDR3 bases are TGTGCCAGCAGCTTGCGCCTACAGGGGGTAACAGATACGCAGTATTTT. It translates to CASSLRLQGVTDTQYF.

V gene TRBV9 combines with J gene TRBJ1-2; D perhaps matches TRBD1 (6 bases). The germline V gene encodes CDR1 SGDLS and CDR2 YYNGEE. V was shortened by 3 bases and J by 0 bases, with 12 bases between the two germline ends. The CDR3 is 15 amino acids. The CDR3 here is CASSGYRAANYGYTF. CDR3 nucleotides: TGTGCCAGCAGCGGTTACAGGGCAGCTAACTATGGCTACACCTTC.

The chain combines TRBV27 with TRBJ1-2; 7 positions agree with TRBD1. The V gene's germline CDR1 is MNHEY and CDR2 SMNVEV (reference sequence). V trimming: 5 bases; J trimming: 6 bases; junction bases outside the gene matches: 12. The length of the CDR3 is 15 residues. CDR3 sequence reads: CASSQDGTVNDGYTF. CDR3 in DNA: TGTGCCAGCAGTCAGGACGGGACAGTGAATGATGGCTACACCTTC.

V is TRBV30 and J is TRBJ1-2; D unclear. Germline V CDR1 and CDR2: GTSNPN, SVGIG (reference sequence). The CDR3 has 11 amino acids. Between the trimmed V and J ends, which lost 5 bases and 0 bases, there was a span of 4 bases. CDR3 in DNA: TGTGCCTGGGGCACTAACTATGGCTACACCTTC. Residues: CAWGTNYGYTF.

This clone was counted once. J is TRBJ1-1 and V is TRBV28; a possible D gene is TRBD1 (6 bases). The CDR3 totals 16 residues. CDR1 is MDHEN and CDR2 is SYDVKM in the germline V gene. V was clipped by 5 bases and J by 7 bases, with 23 bases between them. This CDR3 is CASSPIRTVTHNEAFF. The CDR3, as DNA: TGTGCCAGCAGTCCGATACGGACAGTGACCCATAATGAAGCTTTCTTT.

The V and J genes are TRBV5-1 and TRBJ2-5; TRBD2 agrees at 8 bases. With 3 bases clipped from V and 5 bases from J, the junction kept 12 bases outside the gene matches. Germline assignment: CDR1 SGHRS and CDR2 YFSETQ. The CDR3 loop spans 16 amino acids. This CDR3 reads CASSSPGTSRFETQYF. CDR3 sequence (DNA): TGCGCCAGCAGCTCACCCGGGACTAGTCGATTTGAGACCCAGTACTTC.

The V call is TRBV19, the J call TRBJ2-7, with 13 nucleotides matching TRBD2. CDR3 size: 18 residues. J gave up 3 bases and V 5 bases, and 13 bases lay outside the gene matches. The germline V gene has CDR1 LNHDA and CDR2 SQIVND (reference sequence). DNA of the CDR3: TGTGCCAGTAGTCTCCTAGGGCGGGGACTAGCGGGAAACTACGAGCAGTACTTC. This codes for CASSLLGRGLAGNYEQYF.

The chain joins TRBV5-4 to TRBJ2-2; D might be TRBD1 (5 bases). Germline V gene data show CDR1 as SGHNT and CDR2 as YYREEE (reference sequence). Between the trimmed V and J ends, which lost 4 bases and 5 bases, there was a span of 9 bases. The CDR3 has 13 residues. The CDR3 sequence: CASSLTETGELFF. CDR3 DNA sequence: TGTGCCAGCAGCCTGACAGAAACCGGGGAGCTGTTTTTT.

The gene calls are TRBV19 and TRBJ2-3; 9 positions agree with TRBD1. The V gene end was trimmed by 4 bases and the J gene end by 3 bases; junction bases not matched to a gene: 11. This CDR3 region has 17 residues. Germline loops: CDR1 LNHDA, CDR2 SQIVND (reference sequence). CDR3 loop: CASSTGQGPVTTDTQYF. DNA of the CDR3: TGTGCCAGTAGTACAGGACAGGGGCCCGTTACGACAGATACGCAGTATTTT.

V gene TRBV7-7 combines with J gene TRBJ2-7; D remains unclear. From germline, CDR1 is SSHAT and CDR2 FNYEAQ (reference sequence). The CDR3 spans 12 residues. Trimming shortened V by 6 bases and J by 6 bases, and 12 bases separated the two germline ends. DNA of the CDR3: TGTGCCAGCAGTTCCCGACGGGTCGAGCAGTACTTC. This codes for CASSSRRVEQYF.

This chain links TRBV5-6 with TRBJ1-1; 8 bases map to TRBD1. V was pared by 1 base and J by 5 bases, with 10 bases of the junction left unmatched. Germline V CDR1 and CDR2: SGHDT, YYEEEE. The CDR3 spans 16 residues. The DNA of the CDR3 is TGTGCCAGCAGCTTGCGGACAGGGAGTTTGAGTACTGAAGCTTTCTTT. Protein: CASSLRTGSLSTEAFF.

This clone was seen a few times. The genes are TRBV7-6 and TRBJ2-5, with a weak D call TRBD1 (6 bases). V was cut by 4 bases and J by 2 bases, with 8 bases left in between. The CDR3 is made up of 13 amino acids. Germline V gives CDR1 SGHVS, CDR2 FNYEAQ. For the CDR3, the DNA is TGTGCCAGCAGCTCGGACAGTCAAGAGACCCAGTACTTC. Translating gives CASSSDSQETQYF.

This chain joins TRBV18 and TRBJ2-1, with TRBD1 matching 8 bases. The length of the CDR3 is 13 residues. Unmatched junction bases numbered 5, after V lost 5 bases and J lost 8 bases. Per the germline V gene, CDR1 is KGHSH and CDR2 is LQKENI. The CDR3 sequence: CASSGQGSDEQFF. CDR3 in DNA: TGTGCCAGCTCAGGACAGGGATCCGATGAGCAGTTCTTC.

The chain recombines TRBV7-8 with TRBJ2-3; unclear D gene. V lost 4 bases and J lost 4, with 18 bases in between. This CDR3 has 16 residues. Per the germline V gene, CDR1 is SGHVS and CDR2 is FQNEAQ. CDR3 DNA sequence: TGTGCCAGCAGCTATACCTGGCCTAGAAGCTCAGATACGCAGTATTTT. Encoded protein: CASSYTWPRSSDTQYF.